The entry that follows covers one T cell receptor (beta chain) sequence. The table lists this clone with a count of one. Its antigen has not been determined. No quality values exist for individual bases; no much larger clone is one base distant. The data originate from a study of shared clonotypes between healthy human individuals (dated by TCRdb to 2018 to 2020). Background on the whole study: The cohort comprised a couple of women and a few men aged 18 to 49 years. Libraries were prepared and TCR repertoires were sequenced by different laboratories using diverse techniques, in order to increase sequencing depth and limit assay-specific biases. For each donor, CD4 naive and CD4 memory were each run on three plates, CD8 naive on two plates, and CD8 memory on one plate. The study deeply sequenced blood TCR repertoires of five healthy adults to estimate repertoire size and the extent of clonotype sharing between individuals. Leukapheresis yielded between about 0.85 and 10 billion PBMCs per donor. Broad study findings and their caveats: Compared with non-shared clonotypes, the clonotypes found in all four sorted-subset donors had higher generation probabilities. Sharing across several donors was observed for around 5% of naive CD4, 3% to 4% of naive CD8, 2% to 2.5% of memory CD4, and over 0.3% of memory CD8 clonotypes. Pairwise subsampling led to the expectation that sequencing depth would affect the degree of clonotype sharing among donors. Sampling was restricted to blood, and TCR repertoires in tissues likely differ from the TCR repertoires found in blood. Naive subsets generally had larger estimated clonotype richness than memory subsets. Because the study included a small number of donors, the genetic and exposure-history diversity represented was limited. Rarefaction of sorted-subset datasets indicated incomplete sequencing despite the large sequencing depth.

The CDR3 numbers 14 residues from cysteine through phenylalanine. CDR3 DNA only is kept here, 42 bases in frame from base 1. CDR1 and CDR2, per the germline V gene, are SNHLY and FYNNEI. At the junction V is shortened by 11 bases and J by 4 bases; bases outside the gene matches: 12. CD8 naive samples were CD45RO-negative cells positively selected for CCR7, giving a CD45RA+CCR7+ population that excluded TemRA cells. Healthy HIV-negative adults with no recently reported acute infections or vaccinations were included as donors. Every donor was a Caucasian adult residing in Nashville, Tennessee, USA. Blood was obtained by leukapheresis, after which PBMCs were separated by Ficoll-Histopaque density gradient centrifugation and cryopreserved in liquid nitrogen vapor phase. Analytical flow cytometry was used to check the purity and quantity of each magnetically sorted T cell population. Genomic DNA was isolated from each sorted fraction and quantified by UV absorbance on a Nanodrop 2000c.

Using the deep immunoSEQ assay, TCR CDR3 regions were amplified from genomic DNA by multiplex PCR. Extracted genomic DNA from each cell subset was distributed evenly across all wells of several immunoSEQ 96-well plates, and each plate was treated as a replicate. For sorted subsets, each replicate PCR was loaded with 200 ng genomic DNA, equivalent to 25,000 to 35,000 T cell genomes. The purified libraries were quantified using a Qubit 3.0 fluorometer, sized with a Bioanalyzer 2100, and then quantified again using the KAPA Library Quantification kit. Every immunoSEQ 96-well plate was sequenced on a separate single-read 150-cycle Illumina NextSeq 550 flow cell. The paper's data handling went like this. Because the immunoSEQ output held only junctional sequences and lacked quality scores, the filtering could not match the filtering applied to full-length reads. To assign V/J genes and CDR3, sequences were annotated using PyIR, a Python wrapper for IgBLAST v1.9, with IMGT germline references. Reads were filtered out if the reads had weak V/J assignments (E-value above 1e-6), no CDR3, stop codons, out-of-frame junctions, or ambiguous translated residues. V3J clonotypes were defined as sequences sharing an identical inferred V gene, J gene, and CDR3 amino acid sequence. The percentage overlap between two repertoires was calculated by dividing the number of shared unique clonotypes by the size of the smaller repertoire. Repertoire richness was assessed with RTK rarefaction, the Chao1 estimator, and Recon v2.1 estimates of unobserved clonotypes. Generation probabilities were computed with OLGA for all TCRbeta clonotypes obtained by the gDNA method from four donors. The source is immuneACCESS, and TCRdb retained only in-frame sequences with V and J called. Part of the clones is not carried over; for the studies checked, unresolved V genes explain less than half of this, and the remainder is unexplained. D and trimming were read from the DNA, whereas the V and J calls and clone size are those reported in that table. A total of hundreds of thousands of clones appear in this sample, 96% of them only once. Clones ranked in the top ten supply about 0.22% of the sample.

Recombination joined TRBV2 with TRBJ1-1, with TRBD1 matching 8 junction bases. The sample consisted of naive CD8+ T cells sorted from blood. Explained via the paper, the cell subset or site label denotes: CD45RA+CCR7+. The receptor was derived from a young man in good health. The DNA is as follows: TGTGCCGCGGGGACAGGTGGACGGGCCACTGAAGCTTTCTTT. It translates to CAAGTGGRATEAFF. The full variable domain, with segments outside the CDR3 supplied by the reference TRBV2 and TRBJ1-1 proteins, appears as EPEVTQTPSHQVTQMGQEVILRCVPISNHLYFYWYRQILGQKVEFLVSFYNNEISEKSEIFDDQFSVERPDGSNFTLKIRSTKLEDSAMYFCAAGTGGRATEAFFGQGTRLTVV.